Listed below are T cell receptor beta chains from one sample, sequenced in a study of cytomegalovirus exposure and HLA in healthy donors. The repertoire was sequenced with immunoSEQ multiplex PCR; TCRdb's copy has only in-frame clones and lacks some. This repertoire shows about 140,000 clones, approximately 79% found once; its top ten account for just under 1%. The sample was PBMCs. Receptors were obtained from a man in his late teens or twenties in good health and CMV-seronegative. Both conserved end residues are part of each CDR3. A D gene is named only where the DNA matches it firmly. Size values are once, few and many counts, or a class for expanded clones, and some rows have none.

v_call	j_call	clone_size	d_call	cdr3_nt	cdr3_aa
TRBV18	TRBJ1-1	.	.	TGTGCCAGCTCACCAGAGGGTGGGGCTGAAGCTTTCTTT	CASSPEGGAEAFF
TRBV11-2	TRBJ1-2	.	.	TGTGCCAGCACCCTGGACAGCTGGGGCTATGGCTACACCTTC	CASTLDSWGYGYTF
TRBV7-3	TRBJ1-6	.	.	TGTGCCAGCAGCCTGAACGCGGGACGGTATAATTCACCCCTCCACTTT	CASSLNAGRYNSPLHF
TRBV30	TRBJ1-2	few	.	TGTGCCTGGAATACGGGAAATGGCTACACCTTC	CAWNTGNGYTF
TRBV6-6	TRBJ2-7	.	.	TGTGCCAGCAGTTACACATCCGAGCAGTACTTC	CASSYTSEQYF
TRBV4-1	TRBJ2-6	.	.	TGCGCCAGCAGCTGGAGCTCTGGGGCCAACGTCCTGACTTTC	CASSWSSGANVLTF
TRBV9	TRBJ1-4	.	.	TGTGCCAGCAGCCGCGGGACCTCGCACGATGAAAAACTGTTTTTT	CASSRGTSHDEKLFF
TRBV12-5	TRBJ2-1	.	.	TGTGCTAGTGGTTTATTTGGCAGGCGTGTCCGAGTTTACAATGAGCAGTTCTTC	CASGLFGRRVRVYNEQFF
TRBV7-8	TRBJ2-7	once	TRBD2	TGTGCCAGCAGCTTTGGGGCTAGCGGGGCCTACGAGCAGTACTTC	CASSFGASGAYEQYF
TRBV2	TRBJ1-1	.	.	TGTGCCAGCAGCATAGGGCGGGAGAACACTGAAGCTTTCTTT	CASSIGRENTEAFF
TRBV7-3	TRBJ2-2	.	TRBD2	TGTGCCAGCAGCCCCGCGGGGGGGCCGGCCGGGGAGCTGTTTTTT	CASSPAGGPAGELFF
TRBV19	TRBJ1-5	.	.	TGTGCCAGTAGGCAGGGTCCTCAGCCCCAGCATTTT	CASRQGPQPQHF
TRBV5-4	TRBJ2-1	.	.	TGTGCCAGCAGTTTTAGGGGGGGCAAGCAGTTCTTC	CASSFRGGKQFF
TRBV30	TRBJ2-3	once	TRBD2	TGTGCCTGGAGAAGCGGGACGGGGACAGATACGCAGTATTTT	CAWRSGTGTDTQYF
TRBV6-1	TRBJ1-5	.	TRBD1	TGTGCCAGCAGTGTACGTTTGGGACAGGCGAATCAGCCCCAGCATTTT	CASSVRLGQANQPQHF
TRBV19	TRBJ1-2	.	.	TGTGCCAGCAGGGGATTAACCAGGGTAATAGGGGGCTACACCTTC	CASRGLTRVIGGYTF
TRBV19	TRBJ1-2	.	.	TGTGCCAGTAGTCGCGACTCCGGGAGGTATGGCTACACCTTC	CASSRDSGRYGYTF
TRBV18	TRBJ1-6	once	.	TGTGCCAGCTCACCATCGGGGGATTCACCCCTCCACTTT	CASSPSGDSPLHF
TRBV19	TRBJ1-5	.	.	TGTGCCAGTGATCAGGGTAGGGGCAATCAGCCCCAGCATTTT	CASDQGRGNQPQHF
TRBV10-1	TRBJ2-2	.	TRBD1	TGCGCCAGCAGTGAGCGGGGACAGCTCTCCACCGGGGAGCTGTTTTTT	CASSERGQLSTGELFF
TRBV19	TRBJ1-2	.	.	TGTGCCAGTTTAGGACAGCCTAACTATGGCTACACCTTC	CASLGQPNYGYTF
TRBV5-1	TRBJ1-1	.	.	TGCGCCAGCAGCCTTCAGGCCAACACTGAAGCTTTCTTT	CASSLQANTEAFF
TRBV19	TRBJ1-1	few	.	TGTGCCACCAAAGGGGTTGTGAACACTGAAGCTTTCTTT	CATKGVVNTEAFF
TRBV5-6	TRBJ1-1	.	.	TGTGCCAGCAGCTTGGTTAGGCCGGAGGAAGCTTTCTTT	CASSLVRPEEAFF
TRBV11-2	TRBJ1-2	.	TRBD1	TGTGCCAGCAGCCGCGGACAGGGAGGTGGCGGCTACACCTTC	CASSRGQGGGGYTF
TRBV30	TRBJ1-6	.	TRBD1	TGTGCCCTGGGGGGACAGGGAAATTCACCCCTCCACTTT	CALGGQGNSPLHF
TRBV4-1	TRBJ2-3	.	.	TGCGCCAGCAGCCCCCACAAACGGGACATTGAGGCGCAGTATTTT	CASSPHKRDIEAQYF
TRBV11-2	TRBJ2-3	once	.	TGTGCCAGCAGCTTAAGGCAGGGGATTGATACGCAGTATTTT	CASSLRQGIDTQYF
TRBV29-1	TRBJ2-7	.	TRBD1	TGCAGCATCGCAAGGACAGGGGGGAGGGAGCAGTACTTC	CSIARTGGREQYF
TRBV7-2	TRBJ1-1	.	.	TGTGCCAGCAGCTTAGCGCGCTTGAACACTGAAGCTTTCTTT	CASSLARLNTEAFF
TRBV12-5	TRBJ1-1	.	.	TGTGCTAGTGGTCCCCCCAGCGCCATCATGAACACTGAAGCTTTCTTT	CASGPPSAIMNTEAFF
TRBV4-1	TRBJ2-7	.	TRBD1	TGCGCCAGCAGCCTATGGACAGGGATCTCCTACGAGCAGTACTTC	CASSLWTGISYEQYF
TRBV7-9	TRBJ2-1	once	.	TGTGCCAGCAGCTTAGGGGCAGGGGCCCACAATGAGCAGTTCTTC	CASSLGAGAHNEQFF
TRBV7-2	TRBJ1-1	.	TRBD1	TGTGCCAGCAGCTTAGCATCAGGGGGCAGGACTGAAGCTTTCTTT	CASSLASGGRTEAFF
TRBV6-6	TRBJ1-1	.	TRBD1	TGTGCCAGCAGAATTGGACAGGGGAGGAACACTGAAGCTTTCTTT	CASRIGQGRNTEAFF
TRBV7-8	TRBJ2-7	.	.	TGTGCCAGCAGCCGTGAGGTCGAGCAGTACTTC	CASSREVEQYF
TRBV7-2	TRBJ1-4	.	.	TGTGCCAGCAGCTTAGGCCCTGGCGGTGAAAAACTGTTTTTT	CASSLGPGGEKLFF
TRBV6-5	TRBJ1-4	.	.	TGTGCCAGCAGCTCCGACAGGTATAATGAAAAACTGTTTTTT	CASSSDRYNEKLFF
TRBV7-9	TRBJ2-7	.	TRBD1	TGTGCCAGCAGCCGGGGACAGGATTACTACGAGCAGTACTTC	CASSRGQDYYEQYF
TRBV30	TRBJ2-5	.	TRBD2	TGTGCCTGGAGCAGGGAGGGGCAGACCCAGTACTTC	CAWSREGQTQYF
TRBV6-5	TRBJ1-1	.	.	TGTGCCAGCAGATACCAGACAGGATCGAGTGAAGCTTTCTTT	CASRYQTGSSEAFF
TRBV6-4	TRBJ2-3	.	.	TGTGCCAGCAGTGCAGCGGATAGCACAGATACGCAGTATTTT	CASSAADSTDTQYF
TRBV2	TRBJ2-1	once	.	TGTGCCAGCGTACCGACGACAGGCTACAATGAGCAGTTCTTC	CASVPTTGYNEQFF
TRBV4-1	TRBJ1-5	.	.	TGCGCCAGCAGCCAAGGAGGGTCTCAGCCCCAGCATTTT	CASSQGGSQPQHF
TRBV19	TRBJ1-5	.	.	TGTGCCAGTAGTATAGTGGGGGACTCTCAGCCCCAGCATTTT	CASSIVGDSQPQHF
TRBV29-1	TRBJ2-5	.	TRBD1	TGCAGCGTTTCGACAGGGCTCGGGGCGACCCAGTACTTC	CSVSTGLGATQYF
TRBV9	TRBJ1-1	.	.	TGTGCCAGCTCCCCCGGGGTGGGGGGCACTGAAGCTTTCTTT	CASSPGVGGTEAFF
TRBV6-1	TRBJ1-6	few	TRBD1	TGTGCCAGCAGGATCACAGGGGGAAATTCACCCCTCCACTTT	CASRITGGNSPLHF
TRBV18	TRBJ1-1	.	.	TGTGCCAGCTCACCGACAGCTGATTGGACTGAAGCTTTCTTT	CASSPTADWTEAFF
TRBV18	TRBJ1-2	.	.	TGTGCCAGCTCCCCCCCGGGGGGCGGCTATGGCTACACCTTC	CASSPPGGGYGYTF
TRBV27	TRBJ1-2	.	.	TGTGCCAGCAGCCAGGGGTCCTCCTATGGCTACACCTTC	CASSQGSSYGYTF
TRBV19	TRBJ1-1	.	.	TGTGCCAGTACCGAGACGGGGTGGTCGAGGTGGACTGAAGCTTTCTTT	CASTETGWSRWTEAFF
TRBV9	TRBJ2-3	.	TRBD1	TGTGCCAGCAGCGTAGGAACAGGGGTGGTCGCAGATACGCAGTATTTT	CASSVGTGVVADTQYF
TRBV7-9	TRBJ2-7	.	TRBD1	TGTGCCAGCAGCCCACGGGACAGGAGCTACGAGCAGTACTTC	CASSPRDRSYEQYF
TRBV4-2	TRBJ1-3	.	TRBD1	TGTGCCAGCAGCCAAGAGGGGGGAGGACAGGGGGCTTCTGGAAACACCATATATTTT	CASSQEGGGQGASGNTIYF
TRBV4-3	TRBJ1-1	.	.	TGCGCCAGCAGCCAGTCCCTAGGGGGCACTGAAGCTTTCTTT	CASSQSLGGTEAFF
TRBV5-1	TRBJ2-5	.	TRBD2	TGCGCCAGCAGCTTGGCCTCGGGGGGGCAACAAGAGACCCAGTACTTC	CASSLASGGQQETQYF